Presented here are 27 T cell receptor beta chains from one specimen sequenced in a study of early T cells in non-severe SARS-CoV-2 infection. TCRdb itself ran the 5' RACE reads through MiXCR, one entry per CDR3 protein. The sample holds about 37,000 distinct CDR3 sequences, roughly 5.7% seen once. Here the sequenced sample was whole blood, taken at baseline. The origin of the receptors is an adult who was a healthcare worker with PCR-confirmed SARS-CoV-2 infection or an uninfected control (not recorded which).

This clonotype was seen a handful of times. The gene calls are TRBV27 and TRBJ2-7, with 9 bases lining up with TRBD1. Germline V lookup: CDR1 MNHEY, CDR2 SMNVEV (reference sequence). V lost 2 bases to trimming and J lost 4 bases; unmatched junction nucleotides: 6. This CDR3 contains 15 residues. CDR3 coding DNA: TGTGCCAGCAGTTTAAGGACAGGGGATGTATACGAGCAGTACTTC. This codes for CASSLRTGDVYEQYF.

This clonotype was recorded at least ten times. The gene calls are TRBV29-1 and TRBJ2-5; D remains ambiguous. Germline assignment: CDR1 SQVTM and CDR2 ANQGSEA. The CDR3 has 12 amino acids. V lost 4 bases and J 0 bases, leaving 6 bases between the germline ends. The CDR3 loop reads CSVVGHQETQYF. The CDR3, as DNA: TGCAGCGTTGTTGGACACCAAGAGACCCAGTACTTC.

At least ten counts were recorded for this clonotype. This chain links TRBV10-3 with TRBJ1-1; D remains unclear. Germline V CDR1 and CDR2: ENHRY, SYGVKD. The CDR3 totals 12 residues. V lost 1 base, J lost 6 bases, and 6 bases lay in between. The CDR3 bases are TGTGCCATCAGTGAGTTGGGCGCTGAAGCTTTCTTT. Translated: CAISELGAEAFF.

In its sample, this clonotype was seen a few times. This rearrangement joins TRBV2 to TRBJ2-3; D may be TRBD2 (5 bases). Looked up from germline, CDR1 is SNHLY and CDR2 is FYNNEI. Trimming took off 4 bases at V and 4 bases at J, with 12 bases between the two ends. The CDR3 has 14 residues. CDR3 amino acids: CASSVSSSADTQYF. CDR3 DNA: TGTGCCAGCAGTGTTTCTAGCAGCGCAGATACGCAGTATTTT.

The sample holds many counts of this clonotype. The rearrangement joins TRBV7-2 to TRBJ1-2, with D possibly TRBD1 on 6 matching bases. V was shortened by 5 bases and J by 0 bases, with 7 bases between the two germline ends. This CDR3 spans 13 amino acids. Germline CDR1 reads SGHTA; CDR2 reads FQGNSA. The CDR3 loop reads CASSGQTNYGYTF. The CDR3, as DNA: TGTGCCAGCAGCGGACAGACTAACTATGGCTACACCTTC.

The sample holds many counts of this clonotype. The genes are TRBV4-2 and TRBJ2-1; 14 bases fit TRBD2. Germline V gives CDR1 LGHNA, CDR2 YNFKEQ. This CDR3 is built from 16 residues. V gave up 3 bases and J gave up 6 bases; unmatched junction bases: 4. CDR3 in amino acids: CASSQPGLAGVNEQFF. The CDR3 nucleotides are TGTGCCAGCAGCCAGCCGGGACTAGCGGGAGTCAATGAGCAGTTCTTC.

This clonotype was recorded at least ten times. The CDR3 spells CASSSSGQGVSYEQYF. CDR3 in DNA: TGTGCCAGCAGTTCTTCCGGACAGGGGGTCTCCTACGAGCAGTACTTC. The gene calls are TRBV6-2 or TRBV6-3 and TRBJ2-7; 10 nucleotides match TRBD1. Trimming at V came to 4 bases and at J to 0 bases, leaving 6 bases not matched to a gene. Germline V gene sequence: CDR1 MNHEY, CDR2 SVGEGT. This CDR3 spans 16 amino acids.

This clonotype was picked up many times. The chain links TRBV20-1 to TRBJ1-2, with 12 bases matching TRBD1. CDR1 is DFQATT, CDR2 SNEGSKA, per germline (reference sequence). The CDR3 length is 15 residues. Trimming removed 0 bases from V and 6 bases from J; junction bases left unmatched: 5. The CDR3 bases are TGCAGTGCTAGAGAGTTGGGGACAGGGGGCAATGGCTACACCTTC. Protein: CSARELGTGGNGYTF.

This clonotype has ten or more counts. The V call is TRBV24-1, the J call TRBJ2-5; D ambiguous. In germline, CDR1 is KGHDR, CDR2 SFDVKD. V shed 5 bases and J shed 2 bases, with 5 bases lying between them. This CDR3 comprises 12 residues. CDR3 residues: CATSGRQETQYF. CDR3 in DNA: TGTGCCACCAGTGGTAGGCAAGAGACCCAGTACTTC.

This clonotype was seen a handful of times. V and J are TRBV13 and TRBJ2-3, with no clear D. Per the germline V gene, CDR1 is PRHDT and CDR2 is FYEKMQ (reference sequence). This CDR3 has 13 amino acids. The ends were cut back, 5 bases at V and 5 bases at J, with 11 bases in the middle. CDR3 loop: CASSVKWGDTQYF. The DNA of the CDR3 is TGTGCCAGCAGCGTAAAGTGGGGAGATACGCAGTATTTT.

This clonotype was counted many times. V gene TRBV29-1 combines with J gene TRBJ2-1; 11 nucleotides agree with TRBD2. CDR1 is SQVTM and CDR2 is ANQGSEA in the germline V gene. J was trimmed by 9 bases and V by 3 bases; bases with no gene match: 7. The CDR3 loop spans 14 amino acids. CDR3 sequence reads: CSVELAGGSGEQFF. DNA of the CDR3: TGCAGCGTTGAGCTAGCGGGAGGTTCTGGTGAGCAGTTCTTC.

There are many counts of this clonotype. V is TRBV12-3 or TRBV12-4 and J is TRBJ1-5; 9 bases align to TRBD1. V gave up 6 bases and J gave up 4 bases; unmatched junction bases: 7. The CDR3 extends over 15 amino acids. CDR3 sequence: CASSFGTGQNQPQHF. Written as DNA, the CDR3 is TGTGCCAGCAGCTTCGGGACAGGGCAAAATCAGCCCCAGCATTTT.

The sample holds many counts of this clonotype. The chain employs TRBV11-2 and TRBJ2-7, with D unresolved. Germline V gene data show CDR1 as SGHAT and CDR2 as FQNNGV. V was pared by 5 bases and J by 0 bases, with 5 bases between. The CDR3 spans 12 residues. This CDR3 reads CASSHSSYEQYF. CDR3 nucleotide sequence: TGTGCCAGCAGCCATTCCTCCTACGAGCAGTACTTC.

This clonotype was picked up many times. The gene calls are TRBV19 and TRBJ2-2, with D possibly TRBD1 on 6 matching bases. Germline V gives CDR1 LNHDA, CDR2 SQIVND (reference sequence). This CDR3 has 13 residues. The V and J ends lost 4 bases and 8 bases respectively, with 11 bases between them. CDR3 region: CASSKGQSGELFF. DNA of the CDR3: TGTGCCAGTAGTAAGGGACAATCGGGGGAGCTGTTTTTT.

The sample holds many counts of this clonotype. The rearrangement uses TRBV11-3 and TRBJ1-4; D not certain. With 1 base removed from V and 5 bases from J, the gap between germline ends came to 11 bases. This CDR3 spans 15 amino acids. Germline V gene lookup returns CDR1 SGHNT and CDR2 YENEEA. CDR3 sequence (DNA): TGTGCCAGCAGCTTAGGGTTGGAGATGAATGAAAAACTGTTTTTT. Amino acids: CASSLGLEMNEKLFF.

V and J are TRBV20-1 and TRBJ1-1; TRBD1 agrees at 9 bases. The CDR3 contains 12 residues. V gave up 5 bases and J gave up 6 bases; unmatched junction bases: 4. The germline gives CDR1 DFQATT, CDR2 SNEGSKA (reference sequence). As DNA, the CDR3 is TGCAGTGCTGGGGGACAGGGATCTGAAGCTTTCTTT. This codes for CSAGGQGSEAFF.

This clonotype was found many times. This chain connects TRBV29-1 to TRBJ1-1; 10 positions match TRBD1. Losses at the gene ends were 3 bases for V and 1 base for J; bases not matched to a gene: 2. The CDR3 spans 14 residues. Germline loops: CDR1 SQVTM, CDR2 ANQGSEA. CDR3 sequence: CSVERDRGNTEAFF. The CDR3 region has the DNA TGCAGCGTTGAGAGGGACAGGGGGAACACTGAAGCTTTCTTT. The whole variable domain, filled in from reference TRBV29-1 and TRBJ1-1, reads SAVISQKPSRDICQRGTSLTIQCQVDSQVTMMFWYRQQPGQSLTLIATANQGSEATYESGFVIDKFPISRPNLTFSTLTVSNMSPEDSSIYLCSVERDRGNTEAFFGQGTRLTVV.

This clonotype appeared many times. This chain joins TRBV6-5 and TRBJ1-1; D not resolved. The length of the CDR3 is 13 residues. Germline CDR1 and CDR2: MNHEY and SVGAGI. The ends were cut back, 5 bases at V and 4 bases at J, with 11 bases in the middle. In DNA, the CDR3 is TGTGCCAGCAGTATCGCTTGGGGCACTGAAGCTTTCTTT. It specifies CASSIAWGTEAFF.

This clonotype was observed a few times. The rearrangement links TRBV7-9 to TRBJ1-5; the D gene is possibly TRBD1 (5 bases). Between the trimmed V and J ends, which lost 5 bases and 1 base, there was a span of 12 bases. The CDR3 is made up of 15 amino acids. CDR1 and CDR2 (germline): SEHNR, FQNEAQ (reference sequence). The CDR3 protein is CASSPQGPSNQPQHF. The DNA of the CDR3 is TGTGCCAGCAGCCCCCAGGGCCCCAGCAATCAGCCCCAGCATTTT.

This clonotype was seen a few times. The chain combines TRBV11-2 with TRBJ2-3; the D gene is possibly TRBD2 (5 bases). Germline lookup yields CDR1 SGHAT and CDR2 FQNNGV. The V and J ends lost 3 bases and 13 bases respectively, with 11 bases between them. The CDR3 covers 11 residues. CDR3 protein: CASSFLAQEYF. CDR3 sequence (DNA): TGTGCCAGCAGCTTTCTAGCTCAGGAGTATTTT.

This clonotype was seen repeatedly, ten times or more. The rearrangement links TRBV6-5 to TRBJ1-6; TRBD1 matches at 7 bases. With 2 bases clipped from V and 10 bases from J, the junction kept 8 bases outside the gene matches. Germline CDR1 MNHEY, CDR2 SVGAGI. The CDR3 contains 15 residues. CDR3 in amino acids: CASSYAGQDVSPLHF. DNA of the CDR3: TGTGCCAGCAGTTACGCCGGACAGGACGTCTCACCCCTCCACTTT.

The J gene is TRBJ2-2, the V gene TRBV28; the match to TRBD2 covers 9 bases. Per germline, CDR1 MDHEN and CDR2 SYDVKM. The CDR3 runs to 15 residues. J was trimmed by 7 bases and V by 5 bases; bases with no gene match: 8. DNA for the CDR3: TGTGCCAGCAGTACCCTTAGCGGGAGTCACGGGGAGCTGTTTTTT. It codes for CASSTLSGSHGELFF.

This clonotype was seen a handful of times. Since a much larger clone is just one base distant, this may be a read error. V and J are TRBV20-1 and TRBJ2-1; 7 nucleotides agree with TRBD2. Germline assignment: CDR1 DFQATT and CDR2 SNEGSKA (reference sequence). This CDR3 is built from 13 residues. The CDR3 is CCAFRWGGNEQFF. CDR3 nucleotides: TGCTGTGCTTTTCGATGGGGGGGCAATGAGCAGTTCTTC.

This clonotype was seen many times. This rearrangement joins TRBV2 to TRBJ1-6; possible D gene TRBD1, 6 bases. Between the trimmed V and J ends, which lost 7 bases and 5 bases, there was a span of 15 bases. The germline V gene has CDR1 SNHLY and CDR2 FYNNEI. This CDR3 spans 15 amino acids. The CDR3 DNA sequence: TGTGCCAGCACCAAAGGCAGGGGTGATAATTCACCCCTCCACTTT. As protein: CASTKGRGDNSPLHF.

The table lists this clonotype with many counts. The J gene is TRBJ1-1, the V gene TRBV18, with 7 bases fitting TRBD1. The germline V gene encodes CDR1 KGHSH and CDR2 LQKENI. The CDR3 sequence is 13 residues long. Trimming took 2 bases from V and 7 from J; bases not matched to a gene: 4. The CDR3 DNA reads as TGTGCCAGCTCACCAACCGGGACAGATGAAGCTTTCTTT. It is translated as CASSPTGTDEAFF.

This clonotype occurred many times. The chain uses TRBV9 and TRBJ2-1; possibly TRBD2 for D (6 bases). Germline V gene lookup returns CDR1 SGDLS and CDR2 YYNGEE. V lost 9 bases to trimming and J lost 0 bases, with 19 bases between them. This CDR3 has 16 residues. As DNA, the CDR3 is TGTGCCACCCCTGGAGGGAGGCTTAGCTCCTACAATGAGCAGTTCTTC. Amino acids: CATPGGRLSSYNEQFF.

At least ten counts were recorded for this clonotype. The chain has TRBV4-3 and TRBJ1-3; no reliable D call. Per the germline V gene, CDR1 is LGHNA and CDR2 is YSLEER. The length of the CDR3 is 17 residues. V was shortened by 0 bases and J by 0 bases, with 12 bases between the two germline ends. The CDR3 sequence is CASSQEVLGFSGNTIYF. In nucleotides, the CDR3 is TGCGCCAGCAGCCAAGAAGTGTTAGGATTCTCTGGAAACACCATATATTTT.